One sample yielded the 8 T cell receptor beta chains listed below, sequenced in a study of cytomegalovirus exposure and HLA in healthy donors. Amplification used 60 Vbeta primers and 13 Jbeta primers. The repertoire was sequenced with immunoSEQ multiplex PCR; TCRdb's copy has only in-frame clones and lacks some. The table lists tens of thousands of clones, over 65% of them singletons. The sequenced sample was PBMCs. These receptors were collected from a man aged 35-49 years in good health and CMV-seronegative.

This clone was recorded only once. The genes are TRBV4-2 and TRBJ2-7; D is possibly TRBD2 (5 bases). V shed 3 bases and J shed 6 bases, with 12 bases lying between them. The CDR3 contains 13 residues. CDR1 is LGHNA and CDR2 is YNFKEQ in the germline V gene. The CDR3 sequence is CASSQEAVSEQYF. Written as DNA, the CDR3 is TGTGCCAGCAGCCAGGAAGCGGTTTCCGAGCAGTACTTC.

The V gene is TRBV5-8, the J gene TRBJ1-2, with D unclear. Germline-derived CDR1 and CDR2 are SGHTS and YDEGEE. The V and J ends lost 4 bases and 8 bases respectively, with 18 bases between them. This CDR3 has 14 residues. DNA of the CDR3: TGTGCCAGCAGCCGCACCGGGAGCCGGCGGGGCTACACCTTC. It encodes CASSRTGSRRGYTF.

Of note for this clone: The sample carries other DNA sequences with the same CDR3. The V gene is TRBV2, the J gene TRBJ1-1; 7 bases match TRBD1. The CDR3 runs 14 residues. Germline V gene lookup returns CDR1 SNHLY and CDR2 FYNNEI. Trimming cost V 6 bases and J 1 base; bases outside gene matches: 5. CDR3 in amino acids: CASRETGPNTEAFF. In DNA form, the CDR3 reads TGTGCCAGCAGAGAGACAGGGCCGAACACTGAAGCTTTCTTT.

This clone was picked up a small number of times. The rearrangement uses TRBV5-6 and TRBJ1-5, with D perhaps TRBD1 (6 bases). Germline V gives CDR1 SGHDT, CDR2 YYEEEE. This CDR3 contains 14 residues. V was cut by 2 bases and J by 9 bases, with 15 bases left in between. The CDR3 reads CASSFAGAAGPQHF. The CDR3, as DNA: TGTGCCAGCAGCTTTGCAGGGGCCGCCGGGCCCCAGCATTTT. Full variable domain (outside the CDR3, taken from reference TRBV5-6 and TRBJ1-5): DAGVTQSPTHLIKTRGQQVTLRCSPKSGHDTVSWYQQALGQGPQFIFQYYEEEERQRGNFPDRFSGHQFPNYSSELNVNALLLGDSALYLCASSFAGAAGPQHFGDGTRLSIL.

This sequence joins TRBV15 and TRBJ1-1; 9 nucleotides line up with TRBD1. Losses at the gene ends were 0 bases for V and 5 bases for J; bases not matched to a gene: 1. CDR3 size: 14 residues. The germline V gene encodes CDR1 LNHNV and CDR2 YYDKDF (reference sequence). DNA of the CDR3: TGTGCCACCAGCAGAGAGACAGGGGGGACTGAAGCTTTCTTT. Translation gives CATSRETGGTEAFF.

The V and J genes are TRBV5-1 and TRBJ2-3, with 13 bases lining up with TRBD2. CDR1 is SGHRS and CDR2 is YFSETQ in the germline V gene. CDR3 length: 18 amino acids. V was pared by 4 bases and J by 0 bases, with 8 bases of the junction left unmatched. CDR3 bases: TGCGCCAGCAGCCGGGACGGGACTAGCGGGACCAGCACAGATACGCAGTATTTT. Translated: CASSRDGTSGTSTDTQYF.

V gene TRBV4-2 combines with J gene TRBJ2-7; TRBD2 agrees at 7 bases. Trimming at V came to 4 bases and at J to 1 base, leaving 13 bases not matched to a gene. CDR1 and CDR2 (germline): LGHNA, YNFKEQ. The CDR3 is 17 amino acids. CDR3 bases: TGTGCCAGCAGCCCTGCGGGGGTTAGCGGAGAATCCTACGAGCAGTACTTC. The encoded protein is CASSPAGVSGESYEQYF.

The chain links TRBV28 to TRBJ2-7; a possible D gene is TRBD2 (6 bases). Germline CDR1 is MDHEN and CDR2 is SYDVKM. This CDR3 comprises 13 residues. Trimming took 10 bases from V and 4 from J, leaving 17 bases between them. CDR3 amino acids: CATTTPREYEQYF. In DNA form, the CDR3 reads TGTGCCACCACAACCCCCCGGGAGTACGAGCAGTACTTC.